The 5 T cell receptor beta chains below come from one sample, sequenced in a study of regulatory T cells in long-lasting Graves disease. Stated time point: persistent/refractory GD, antithyroid drugs over 5 years with positive TRAb. The TCR library was made from RNA that had been extracted from PBMCs in TRIzol. Building the TCR beta libraries relied on iRepertoire HTBI primers, and CDR3 regions underwent Arm-PCR. TCRdb redid the calling of the multiplex PCR reads with MiXCR, one entry per CDR3 protein. The sample comprises roughly 500,000 distinct CDR3 sequences, around 21% of which are singletons, and 7.8% rests with the top ten. The sequences come from peripheral blood mononuclear cells (PBMCs), collected when the disease was refractory, from a patient treated with antithyroid drugs. These receptors all stem from a female donor with Graves disease.

This clonotype was counted a single time. The chain joins TRBV7-9 to TRBJ2-7; D is unclear. The germline V gene encodes CDR1 SEHNR and CDR2 FQNEAQ (reference sequence). Between the trimmed V and J ends, which lost 1 base and 7 bases, there was a span of 11 bases. The CDR3 spans 13 residues. CDR3 in amino acids: CASSLVGQREQYF. Written as DNA, the CDR3 is TGTGCCAGCAGCTTAGTTGGTCAGAGAGAGCAGTACTTC.

Of note for this clonotype: Sequence at one end of the junction differs from germline and may be a read error. The chain links TRBV6-1 to TRBJ1-6, with 7 positions matching TRBD1. The length of the CDR3 is 15 residues. CDR1 and CDR2 from the germline V gene are MNHNS and SASEGT. The CDR3 nucleotides are TGTGCCGGCAGTGAACTGACAGGGAGGTTTGTACCCCTCCACTTT. This translates into CAGSELTGRFVPLHF.

This clonotype was seen repeatedly, ten times or more. The chain has TRBV7-3 and TRBJ2-5, with D perhaps TRBD1 or TRBD2 (5 bases each). V was clipped by 5 bases and J by 4 bases, with 17 bases between them. The CDR3 consists of 15 residues. The germline V gene has CDR1 SGHTA and CDR2 FQGTGA. CDR3 region: CASSPRWDPGETQYF. CDR3 nucleotides: TGTGCCAGCAGCCCCCGCTGGGACCCCGGAGAGACCCAGTACTTC.

A remark on this clonotype: An end of the junction does not agree with germline; a read error may underlie this. This chain joins TRBV28 and TRBJ1-2; D might be TRBD1 (6 bases). The CDR3 runs to 14 residues. Germline loops: CDR1 MDHEN, CDR2 SYDVKM. CDR3 residues: CASSSPGTIYGYAF. CDR3 DNA: TGTGCCAGCAGTTCCCCTGGGACAATCTATGGCTACGCCTTC.

This clonotype was picked up many times. V and J are TRBV2 and TRBJ2-5, with D hard to call. The CDR3 length is 12 residues. The germline CDR1 and CDR2 sequences are SNHLY and FYNNEI. V was pared by 7 bases and J by 5 bases, with 11 bases between. The CDR3 here is CASTPSRETQYF. In DNA form, the CDR3 reads TGTGCCAGCACTCCCTCGAGGGAGACCCAGTACTTC.